These 20 T cell receptor beta chains were sequenced from one sample in a study of blood T cell repertoires in COVID-19. The table came from immunoSEQ multiplex PCR; TCRdb's copy has only in-frame clones and leaves some out. This table holds roughly 170,000 clones, approximately 84% found once. Sequenced material: peripheral blood. These receptors were collected from a woman in her forties or fifties with COVID-19, enrolled during active disease.

This clone was detected only once. The J gene is TRBJ2-7, the V gene TRBV12-3 or TRBV12-4, with TRBD1 identical over 7 bases. This CDR3 contains 13 residues. V trimming: 6 bases; J trimming: 3 bases; junction bases outside the gene matches: 5. CDR3 in DNA: TGTGCCAGCAGGCTGACAGGGCTCTACGAGCAGTACTTC. Translating it yields CASRLTGLYEQYF.

The chain carries TRBV28 and TRBJ1-2; tentative D call: TRBD1 (5 bases). This CDR3 is built from 12 residues. Between the trimmed V and J ends, which lost 5 bases and 7 bases, there was a span of 11 bases. CDR1 is MDHEN, CDR2 SYDVKM, per germline. For the CDR3, the DNA is TGTGCCAGCAGTCCGGGCGGGACTGGCTACACCTTC. Translated: CASSPGGTGYTF.

The rearrangement links TRBV7-9 to TRBJ2-5; D might be TRBD1 (5 bases). The CDR3 runs 14 residues. The V end lost 6 bases, the J end lost 2 bases, and 13 bases lay between the germline ends. Per germline, CDR1 SEHNR and CDR2 FQNEAQ (reference sequence). The CDR3 DNA follows: TGTGCCAGCAGTCCCCGACAGAATCAAGAGACCCAGTACTTC. Translation gives CASSPRQNQETQYF. Looking up the rest from reference TRBV7-9 and TRBJ2-5 gives the full variable domain: DTGVSQNPRHKITKRGQNVTFRCDPISEHNRLYWYRQTLGQGPEFLTYFQNEAQLEKSRLLSDRFSAERPKGSFSTLEIQRTEQGDSAMYLCASSPRQNQETQYFGPGTRLLVL.

V and J are TRBV6-2 or TRBV6-3 and TRBJ2-7; a possible D gene is TRBD2 (6 bases). The CDR3 consists of 12 residues. Germline assignment: CDR1 MNHEY and CDR2 SVGEGT. Trimming stripped 0 bases from V and 10 bases from J, with 10 bases between. For the CDR3, the DNA is TGTGCCAGCAGTTACTCCGTGGAGGGACAGTACTTC. It codes for CASSYSVEGQYF.

The chain carries TRBV11-3 and TRBJ2-1; 9 bases match TRBD1. The V gene end was trimmed by 5 bases and the J gene end by 2 bases; junction bases not matched to a gene: 7. Germline V lookup: CDR1 SGHNT, CDR2 YENEEA. CDR3 size: 16 residues. CDR3 in amino acids: CASSATGTGTYNEQFF. CDR3 sequence (DNA): TGTGCCAGCAGCGCAACCGGGACAGGGACCTACAATGAGCAGTTCTTC. Based on the CDR3 plus reference TRBV11-3 and TRBJ2-1, the full variable domain is EAGVVQSPRYKIIEKKQPVAFWCNPISGHNTLYWYLQNLGQGPELLIRYENEEAVDDSQLPKDRFSAERLKGVDSTLKIQPAELGDSAVYLCASSATGTGTYNEQFFGPGTRLTVL.

This chain joins TRBV7-9 and TRBJ1-1; TRBD1 aligns across 7 bases. J was trimmed by 1 base and V by 5 bases; bases with no gene match: 7. CDR1 SEHNR and CDR2 FQNEAQ come from the germline V gene (reference sequence). The CDR3 has 15 amino acids. Written as DNA, the CDR3 is TGTGCCAGCAGCGACTCGGACAGGAAGAACACTGAAGCTTTCTTT. Its protein product is CASSDSDRKNTEAFF.

This chain uses TRBV6-5 with TRBJ1-4; D unclear. This CDR3 has 14 amino acids. Trimming shortened V by 6 bases and J by 4 bases, and 12 bases separated the two germline ends. Germline CDR1 MNHEY, CDR2 SVGAGI. In nucleotides, the CDR3 is TGTGCCAGCAGCCTGTCGGGGAGTAATGAAAAACTGTTTTTT. It is translated as CASSLSGSNEKLFF.

The chain couples TRBV24-1 to TRBJ2-5; D is uncertain. CDR1 and CDR2 from the germline V gene are KGHDR and SFDVKD. V gave up 1 base and J gave up 1 base, with 9 bases separating them. The CDR3 consists of 15 residues. In DNA form, the CDR3 reads TGTGCCACCAGTGATTTCCGACAAGCCCAAGAGACCCAGTACTTC. The encoded protein is CATSDFRQAQETQYF.

CDR3 loop: CASSPRASGGRADTQYF. The CDR3 nucleotides read TGTGCCAGCAGCCCCCGGGCTAGCGGGGGAAGAGCAGATACGCAGTATTTT. The J gene is TRBJ2-3, the V gene TRBV11-3, with 10 bases that match TRBD2. The V segment lost 5 bases and the J segment 4 bases; nucleotides outside the gene matches: 12. The V gene's germline CDR1 is SGHNT and CDR2 YENEEA. This CDR3 comprises 17 residues.

This rearrangement joins TRBV5-6 to TRBJ1-1, with 7 positions matching TRBD1. The CDR3 spans 17 residues. CDR1 is SGHDT and CDR2 is YYEEEE in the germline V gene. Germline trimming cut 1 base from V and 1 base from J; bases unmatched to any gene: 10. The CDR3 protein is CASSLIHETGRNTEAFF. CDR3 sequence (DNA): TGTGCCAGCAGCTTGATCCACGAGACAGGGAGGAACACTGAAGCTTTCTTT.

The chain carries TRBV5-6 and TRBJ2-1; 12 bases match TRBD2. Germline V gives CDR1 SGHDT, CDR2 YYEEEE. The CDR3 has 18 residues. J gave up 4 bases and V 0 bases, and 8 bases lay outside the gene matches. The CDR3 DNA follows: TGTGCCAGCAGCTTGGCCTCCCTAGCGGGGGGGCTTTACAATGAGCAGTTCTTC. Translated, it gives CASSLASLAGGLYNEQFF.

The rearrangement joins TRBV3-1 (or the pseudogene TRBV3-2) to TRBJ2-7; 11 positions match TRBD2. This CDR3 comprises 17 residues. V lost 4 bases and J lost 2; bases outside the gene matches: 10. The germline V gene has CDR1 LGHDT and CDR2 YNNKEL (reference sequence). Written as DNA, the CDR3 is TGTGCCAGCAGCCCCCCTCCTACTAGCGGGGGAACCTACGAGCAGTACTTC. Translation gives CASSPPPTSGGTYEQYF.

This chain uses TRBV4-1 with TRBJ2-7, with 10 bases fitting TRBD1. CDR1 is MGHRA and CDR2 is YSYEKL in the germline V gene. With 0 bases clipped from V and 3 bases from J, the junction kept 5 bases outside the gene matches. This CDR3 is 16 amino acids long. DNA for the CDR3: TGCGCCAGCAGCCAAGATGGGGGACAGGGGATCTACGAGCAGTACTTC. Translation gives CASSQDGGQGIYEQYF.

The rearrangement uses TRBV2 and TRBJ1-2, with 10 bases that match TRBD1. This CDR3 has 13 amino acids. Germline CDR1 and CDR2: SNHLY and FYNNEI. J gave up 8 bases and V 9 bases, and 9 bases lay outside the gene matches. In DNA, the CDR3 is TGTGCCAGTCCTAAGGGACAGGGGAAAGGCTACACCTTC. This codes for CASPKGQGKGYTF.

The genes are TRBV28 and TRBJ2-4; TRBD1 aligns across 7 bases. V gave up 4 bases and J gave up 0 bases; unmatched junction bases: 9. The CDR3 covers 17 residues. CDR1 and CDR2 from the germline V gene are MDHEN and SYDVKM. The CDR3 loop is CASSSGTASLAKNIQYF. CDR3 sequence (DNA): TGTGCCAGCAGTTCCGGGACAGCATCATTAGCCAAAAACATTCAGTACTTC. Supplemented by reference TRBV28 and TRBJ2-4, the full variable domain reads DVKVTQSSRYLVKRTGEKVFLECVQDMDHENMFWYRQDPGLGLRLIYFSYDVKMKEKGDIPEGYSVSREKKERFSLILESASTNQTSMYLCASSSGTASLAKNIQYFGAGTRLSVL.

V is TRBV7-9 and J is TRBJ1-1; D is possibly TRBD1 (5 bases). Germline assignment: CDR1 SEHNR and CDR2 FQNEAQ (reference sequence). This CDR3 region has 16 residues. V lost 5 bases to trimming and J lost 4 bases, with 20 bases between them. CDR3 residues: CASSPRAVSQGTEAFF. CDR3 DNA: TGTGCCAGCAGCCCCAGGGCGGTCTCCCAGGGCACTGAAGCTTTCTTT.

The chain recombines TRBV7-2 with TRBJ2-3; 14 nucleotides agree with TRBD2. Losses at the gene ends were 1 base for V and 6 bases for J; bases not matched to a gene: 0. This CDR3 has 15 residues. Germline CDR1 SGHTA, CDR2 FQGNSA. The CDR3 nucleotides are TGTGCCAGCAGCTTAGGACTAGCGGGGGGGGATACGCAGTATTTT. This translates into CASSLGLAGGDTQYF.

V gene TRBV9 combines with J gene TRBJ2-2, with TRBD1 matching 8 bases. CDR1 SGDLS and CDR2 YYNGEE come from the germline V gene. The CDR3 covers 14 residues. J gave up 6 bases and V 1 base, and 2 bases lay outside the gene matches. CDR3 sequence: CASSVSQGAGELFF. DNA of the CDR3: TGTGCCAGCAGCGTATCACAGGGGGCCGGGGAGCTGTTTTTT.

CDR3 protein: CASSTGQGAGNQPQHF. CDR3 DNA sequence: TGTGCCAGTAGTACAGGACAGGGGGCCGGCAATCAGCCCCAGCATTTT. The V gene is TRBV19, the J gene TRBJ1-5, with 11 bases identical to TRBD1. The ends lost 4 bases at V and 2 bases at J; junction bases unmatched: 4. Germline lookup yields CDR1 LNHDA and CDR2 SQIVND (reference sequence). The CDR3 contains 16 residues.

This sequence joins TRBV11-3 and TRBJ2-5; D ambiguous. The ends were cut back, 5 bases at V and 1 base at J, with 14 bases in the middle. The germline V gene encodes CDR1 SGHNT and CDR2 YENEEA. The CDR3 length is 15 residues. The CDR3 reads CASSTSYARQETQYF. CDR3 coding DNA: TGTGCCAGCAGCACATCGTATGCCCGCCAAGAGACCCAGTACTTC. Filled out from reference TRBV11-3 and TRBJ2-5, the complete variable domain reads EAGVVQSPRYKIIEKKQPVAFWCNPISGHNTLYWYLQNLGQGPELLIRYENEEAVDDSQLPKDRFSAERLKGVDSTLKIQPAELGDSAVYLCASSTSYARQETQYFGPGTRLLVL.